The 27 T cell receptor beta chains reported below all come from one sample, sequenced in a study of regulatory T cells in long-lasting Graves disease listed by TCRdb under 2021. The sample's time point label, decoded: persistent/refractory GD, antithyroid drugs over 5 years with positive TRAb. For both TCR sequencing and RNA sequencing, RNA was extracted from PBMCs using TRIzol. The protocol used for the library was multiplex PCR. The sequencing machine was an Illumina HiSeq 4000. iRepertoire HTBI primers and Arm-PCR amplification of CDR3 regions were used to construct TCR beta libraries. Using fastp at Q25 and MiXCR, TCRdb reprocessed the public reads and kept productive beta chains. Each entry is one CDR3 protein sequence, shown with its most common DNA and genes. Recorded for this sample are about 430,000 distinct CDR3 sequences; roughly 21% of them occurred a single time. The top ten clonotypes cover roughly an eighth of the sample.

The sample consisted of peripheral blood mononuclear cells (PBMCs), taken when the disease was refractory, from a patient treated with antithyroid drugs. These TCRs come from a female donor with Graves disease.

This clonotype was counted many times. CDR3 sequence: CASSGLAGGRETQYF. CDR3 in DNA: TGTGCCAGCAGCGGACTAGCGGGAGGAAGAGAGACCCAGTACTTC. J is TRBJ2-5 and V is TRBV6-1, with 14 bases fitting TRBD2. This CDR3 comprises 15 residues. Germline trimming cut 6 bases from V and 4 bases from J; bases unmatched to any gene: 4. CDR1 MNHNS and CDR2 SASEGT come from the germline V gene.

A remark on this clonotype: One end of the junction does not line up with germline, which may come from a read error. The chain joins TRBV28 to TRBJ2-1; D is perhaps TRBD2 (5 bases). From germline, CDR1 is MDHEN and CDR2 SYDVKM. This CDR3 is 11 amino acids long. This CDR3 is CASRKEEVSLF. The CDR3 nucleotides are TGTGCCAGCAGAAAAGAGGAGGTTTCCCTCTTC. The full variable domain, completed using reference TRBV28 and TRBJ2-1, is DVKVTQSSRYLVKRTGEKVFLECVQDMDHENMFWYRQDPGLGLRLIYFSYDVKMKEKGDIPEGYSVSREKKERFSLILESASTNQTSMYLCASRKEEVSLFGPGTRLTVL.

This clonotype was seen many times. The chain combines TRBV6-5 with TRBJ1-2; 11 bases are shared with TRBD1. The CDR3 extends over 15 amino acids. Germline assignment: CDR1 MNHEY and CDR2 SVGAGI. Trimming took 0 bases from V and 6 from J; bases not matched to a gene: 3. As DNA, the CDR3 is TGTGCCAGCAGTTACTCGTGGGGACAGGGGGATGGCTACACCTTC. Translated: CASSYSWGQGDGYTF.

Of note for this clonotype: This may be a read error: a much more frequent sequence differs by one nucleotide. This chain uses TRBV28 with TRBJ2-4; D is undetermined. V was trimmed by 3 bases and J by 6 bases, leaving 6 bases between them. CDR3 length: 12 amino acids. Germline V gene sequence: CDR1 MDHEN, CDR2 SYDVKM. The CDR3 nucleotides are TGTGCCAGCAGTTTCGACGGAAACATTCAGTACTTC. Translating gives CASSFDGNIQYF.

The sample holds many counts of this clonotype. The CDR3 sequence: CASSEGGAYEQYF. The CDR3 nucleotides read TGTGCCAGCAGTGAGGGGGGAGCTTACGAGCAGTACTTC. The chain combines TRBV6-1 with TRBJ2-7; a weak D match, TRBD2 (6 bases). The CDR3 has 13 residues. Germline CDR1 and CDR2: MNHNS and SASEGT. V was trimmed by 3 bases and J by 4 bases, leaving 10 bases between them.

This clonotype was observed at least ten times. The V and J genes are TRBV15 and TRBJ1-4, with a possible D match to TRBD1 (6 bases). The CDR3 loop spans 15 amino acids. V dropped 5 bases and J dropped 4 bases, with 14 bases sitting between them. The germline CDR1 and CDR2 sequences are LNHNV and YYDKDF (reference sequence). The CDR3 DNA reads as TGTGCCACCAGCCTGATGGGGGCTGGTAATGAAAAACTGTTTTTT. This translates into CATSLMGAGNEKLFF.

This clonotype showed up just a few times. V usage is TRBV27 and J usage is TRBJ2-7; 10 positions agree with TRBD2. Per the germline V gene, CDR1 is MNHEY and CDR2 is SMNVEV (reference sequence). This CDR3 contains 19 residues. V trimming: 1 base; J trimming: 3 bases; junction bases outside the gene matches: 15. In DNA form, the CDR3 reads TGTGCCAGCAGTTTATATCTAGCGGGGGACGGGGGGCGGGTCTACGAGCAGTACTTC. The encoded protein is CASSLYLAGDGGRVYEQYF.

As for this clonotype: A clone one base away is much larger, so this may be a read error. The chain carries TRBV12-3 or TRBV12-4 and TRBJ2-1; 9 bases map to TRBD2. The CDR3 extends over 18 amino acids. Trimming took 3 bases from V and 10 from J; bases not matched to a gene: 19. Here the CDR3 reads CASSFRTSAQNFPYEQFF. The CDR3 DNA sequence: TGTGCCAGCAGTTTCCGGACTAGCGCCCAGAATTTTCCTTACGAGCAGTTCTTC.

This clonotype was recorded at least ten times. The chain is built from TRBV27 and TRBJ2-5; maybe TRBD2 (5 bases). CDR1 and CDR2 (germline): MNHEY, SMNVEV (reference sequence). The CDR3 extends over 12 amino acids. Trimming cost V 4 bases and J 7 bases, with 10 bases left between them. The CDR3 region is CASSSVRGTQYF. The CDR3 DNA sequence: TGTGCCAGCAGTTCCGTTCGGGGGACCCAGTACTTC.

This chain joins TRBV3-1 and TRBJ1-6; no clear D. CDR3 length: 17 amino acids. The germline V and J ends were trimmed by 0 bases and 7 bases, with 16 bases remaining between them. CDR1 and CDR2 (germline): LGHDT, YNNKEL (reference sequence). The CDR3: CASSQDRGSGRNSPLHF. The CDR3 nucleotides are TGTGCCAGCAGCCAAGACCGAGGGTCCGGGAGAAATTCACCCCTCCACTTT.

This clonotype has ten or more counts. The chain couples TRBV27 to TRBJ1-6; D not certain. The V gene's germline CDR1 is MNHEY and CDR2 SMNVEV (reference sequence). Trimming pared 9 bases from V and 7 bases from J, leaving 19 bases between. The CDR3 is 15 residues long. The chain's CDR3 is CASKEGDLVNSPLHF. The CDR3 bases are TGTGCCAGTAAAGAGGGTGACTTGGTAAATTCACCCCTCCACTTT.

Worth noting for this clonotype: A clone one base away is much larger, so this may be a read error. The CDR3: CAGSFGGRSNEQYF. CDR3 nucleotides: TGTGCCGGCAGTTTTGGCGGGAGATCTAACGAGCAGTACTTC. The V gene is TRBV2, the J gene TRBJ2-7; the match to TRBD2 covers 7 bases. Germline loops: CDR1 SNHLY, CDR2 FYNNEI. The CDR3 covers 14 residues.

This clonotype was observed at least ten times. The genes are TRBV3-1 and TRBJ2-2, with unresolved D. Per germline, CDR1 LGHDT and CDR2 YNNKEL (reference sequence). The CDR3 contains 11 residues. V shed 6 bases and J shed 6 bases, with 5 bases lying between them. The CDR3 here is CASSYPGELFF. Here the CDR3 DNA reads TGTGCCAGCAGTTATCCCGGGGAGCTGTTTTTT.

This clonotype was counted at least ten times. This chain uses TRBV15 with TRBJ2-5; 7 positions match TRBD1. The CDR3 extends over 13 amino acids. Germline CDR1 reads LNHNV; CDR2 reads YYDKDF (reference sequence). The ends lost 3 bases at V and 3 bases at J; junction bases unmatched: 1. The CDR3 DNA follows: TGTGCCACCAGCAGGGGGACAGAAGAGACCCAGTACTTC. Protein sequence: CATSRGTEETQYF. Supplemented by reference TRBV15 and TRBJ2-5, the full variable domain reads DAMVIQNPRYQVTQFGKPVTLSCSQTLNHNVMYWYQQKSSQAPKLLFHYYDKDFNNEADTPDNFQSRRPNTSFCFLDIRSPGLGDTAMYLCATSRGTEETQYFGPGTRLLVL.

A note on this clonotype: A single base separates this from a much larger clone, so it may be a read error. Because it lacks the conserved phenylalanine or tryptophan at the end, this CDR3 is likely a read error. The chain joins TRBV2 to TRBJ2-7; 10 nucleotides match TRBD2. This CDR3 has 13 residues. Trimming at V came to 8 bases and at J to 5 bases, leaving 6 bases not matched to a gene. Germline V CDR1 and CDR2: SNHLY, FYNNEI. The chain's CDR3 is CASSSGSIDEQYL. The CDR3 coding sequence is TGTGCCAGCTCTAGCGGGAGTATCGACGAGCAGTACCTC.

This clonotype was observed many times. The J gene is TRBJ2-7, the V gene TRBV27, with 11 nucleotides matching TRBD1. V lost 3 bases to trimming and J lost 6 bases; unmatched junction nucleotides: 1. CDR1 is MNHEY and CDR2 is SMNVEV in the germline V gene (reference sequence). This CDR3 spans 13 amino acids. CDR3 protein: CASSFGTGGEQYF. CDR3 DNA: TGTGCCAGCAGTTTCGGGACAGGGGGCGAGCAGTACTTC.

In the case of this clonotype: Since a far larger clone is one base different, this is likely a read error. The chain employs TRBV7-2 and TRBJ2-7, with a weak D call TRBD1 (6 bases). With the DNA end fitting TRBJ2-5 better, the J assignment may be wrong. The CDR3 has 13 residues. The V gene's germline CDR1 is SGHTA and CDR2 FQGNSA. CDR3 sequence: CAGSLATGETQYF. As DNA, the CDR3 is TGTGCCGGCAGCTTAGCGACAGGAGAGACCCAGTACTTC.

The chain links TRBV14 to TRBJ2-2; 7 bases agree with TRBD2. This CDR3 has 16 amino acids. Per germline, CDR1 SGHDN and CDR2 FVKESK. Trimming took 0 bases from V and 4 from J; bases not matched to a gene: 5. CDR3 sequence (DNA): TGTGCCAGCAGCCAAGAGAGGCGGGAGCTCACCGGGGAGCTGTTTTTT. It specifies CASSQERRELTGELFF.

There are a few counts of this clonotype. CDR3 DNA: TGCGCCAGCAGCCAAGCGTGGGGGTGGGGTGAGACCCAGTACTTC. The encoded protein is CASSQAWGWGETQYF. The chain is built from TRBV4-1 and TRBJ2-5; D is tentatively TRBD1 or TRBD2 (5 bases each). This CDR3 has 15 residues. Trimming removed 1 base from V and 5 bases from J, with 14 bases in between. The germline gives CDR1 MGHRA, CDR2 YSYEKL.

This clonotype was observed a handful of times. The chain combines TRBV12-3 or TRBV12-4 with TRBJ2-3, with 14 bases fitting TRBD2. J lost 4 bases, V lost 4 bases, and 4 bases had no gene match. The CDR3 is 16 residues long. The CDR3 DNA reads as TGTGCCAGCAGTTATGGGACTAGCGGGAGCTCAGATACGCAGTATTTT. Its translation is CASSYGTSGSSDTQYF.

This clonotype was observed many times. The V call is TRBV24-1, the J call TRBJ1-2; D is ambiguous. Trimming shortened V by 4 bases and J by 5 bases, and 7 bases separated the two germline ends. This CDR3 comprises 12 residues. Germline CDR1 reads KGHDR; CDR2 reads SFDVKD. CDR3 in amino acids: CATSDGRYGYTF. DNA for the CDR3: TGTGCCACCAGTGACGGGCGGTATGGCTACACCTTC.

This clonotype was observed a handful of times. The CDR3 protein is CASGQGGGYGYTF. CDR3 coding DNA: TGTGCCAGCGGCCAAGGGGGCGGCTATGGCTACACCTTC. The chain couples TRBV6-1 to TRBJ1-2; 7 nucleotides line up with TRBD1. The CDR3 extends over 13 amino acids. Germline trimming cut 8 bases from V and 4 bases from J; bases unmatched to any gene: 7. From germline, CDR1 is MNHNS and CDR2 SASEGT.

V gene TRBV6-1 combines with J gene TRBJ1-1, with a possible D match to TRBD1 (5 bases). Trimming cost V 5 bases and J 3 bases, with 22 bases left between them. The CDR3 loop spans 17 amino acids. Germline CDR1 reads MNHNS; CDR2 reads SASEGT. CDR3 sequence: CASSKIRLRGLDTEAFF. CDR3 coding DNA: TGTGCCAGCAGTAAAATTCGGTTGAGGGGTTTGGACACTGAAGCTTTCTTT.

This clonotype was detected ten times or more. V usage is TRBV6-1 and J usage is TRBJ2-1; D is unclear. This CDR3 region has 13 residues. The germline V gene has CDR1 MNHNS and CDR2 SASEGT. The V gene lost 7 bases and the J gene lost 0 bases, with 7 bases spanning the gap. CDR3 amino acids: CASKRDSYNEQFF. CDR3 in DNA: TGTGCCAGCAAAAGGGACTCCTACAATGAGCAGTTCTTC.

This chain uses TRBV5-1 with TRBJ2-5, with unresolved D. CDR1 and CDR2 (germline): SGHRS, YFSETQ. The V end was cut by 0 bases, the J end by 5 bases, with 17 bases between. This CDR3 has 16 residues. CDR3 sequence reads: CASSLESTTLGETQYF. The CDR3 bases are TGCGCCAGCAGCTTGGAGAGTACGACCCTCGGGGAGACCCAGTACTTC.

The V call is TRBV29-1, the J call TRBJ2-6, with D unresolved. The V and J ends lost 7 bases and 1 base respectively, with 11 bases between them. Germline V CDR1 and CDR2: SQVTM, ANQGSEA. The length of the CDR3 is 14 residues. CDR3 coding DNA: TGCAGCGCCGGTGGGGTTTCTGGGGCCAACGTCCTGACTTTC. Its protein product is CSAGGVSGANVLTF.

The gene calls are TRBV5-1 and TRBJ2-5; possible D gene TRBD2, 5 bases. V lost 4 bases and J lost 4, with 11 bases in between. The germline CDR1 and CDR2 sequences are SGHRS and YFSETQ. The CDR3 totals 13 residues. CDR3 sequence reads: CASSVSGLETQYF. DNA for the CDR3: TGCGCCAGCAGCGTAAGCGGTCTAGAGACCCAGTACTTC.